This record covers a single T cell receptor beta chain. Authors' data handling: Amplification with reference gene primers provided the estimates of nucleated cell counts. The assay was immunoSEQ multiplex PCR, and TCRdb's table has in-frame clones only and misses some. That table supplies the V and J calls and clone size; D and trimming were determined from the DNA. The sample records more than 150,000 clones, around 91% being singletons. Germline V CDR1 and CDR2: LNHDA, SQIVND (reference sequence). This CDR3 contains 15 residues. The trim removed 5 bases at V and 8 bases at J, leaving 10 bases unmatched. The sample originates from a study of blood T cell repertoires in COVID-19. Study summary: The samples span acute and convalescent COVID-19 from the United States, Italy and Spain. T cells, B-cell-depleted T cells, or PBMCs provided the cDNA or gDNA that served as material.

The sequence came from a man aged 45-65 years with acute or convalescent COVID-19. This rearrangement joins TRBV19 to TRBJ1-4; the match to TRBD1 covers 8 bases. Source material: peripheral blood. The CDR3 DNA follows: TGTGCCAGTAGTGAGGTGGACAGGGTAGGAGAAAAACTGTTTTTT. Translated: CASSEVDRVGEKLFF. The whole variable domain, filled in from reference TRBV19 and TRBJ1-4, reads DGGITQSPKYLFRKEGQNVTLSCEQNLNHDAMYWYRQDPGQGLRLIYYSQIVNDFQKGDIAEGYSVSREKKESFPLTVTSAQKNPTAFYLCASSEVDRVGEKLFFGSGTQLSVL.